The 21 T cell receptor beta chains given below trace back to one sample, sequenced in a study of T-cell memory formation after mild COVID-19. TCRdb re-derived calls from the 5' RACE reads in MiXCR, one entry per CDR3 protein. The sample consists of about 110,000 distinct CDR3 sequences, 15% to 20% of them appearing once. The sequenced sample was PBMCs or a T cell subset sorted from them (not recorded which). The receptors stem from a young man who had mild COVID-19 (a few samples of this study predate the infection). Cell type and time point are not known.

This clonotype was detected a few times. V is TRBV7-2 and J is TRBJ2-5; 7 bases align to TRBD1. CDR1 SGHTA and CDR2 FQGNSA come from the germline V gene. The V segment lost 6 bases and the J segment 5 bases; nucleotides outside the gene matches: 12. The CDR3 totals 15 residues. The CDR3 here is CASRTAGIRGETQYF. CDR3 nucleotides: TGTGCCAGCAGGACCGCCGGGATCAGGGGGGAGACCCAGTACTTC.

This clonotype was detected only a few times. This rearrangement joins TRBV4-1 to TRBJ2-7; possibly TRBD2 for D (5 bases). The germline V and J ends were trimmed by 0 bases and 0 bases, with 12 bases remaining between them. CDR1 MGHRA and CDR2 YSYEKL come from the germline V gene. The CDR3 is 16 amino acids. The CDR3 DNA follows: TGCGCCAGCAGCCAAGATGTACGGAGGAGCTCCTACGAGCAGTACGTC. It translates to CASSQDVRRSSYEQYV.

The V gene is TRBV7-2, the J gene TRBJ2-3, with 9 bases fitting TRBD2. CDR1 and CDR2 (germline): SGHTA, FQGNSA. The CDR3 loop spans 16 amino acids. J lost 4 bases, V lost 5 bases, and 10 bases had no gene match. CDR3 protein: CASSPGLAIMADTQYF. The CDR3 bases are TGTGCCAGCAGCCCGGGACTAGCAATCATGGCAGATACGCAGTATTTT.

For the CDR3, the DNA is TGTGCCAGCAGTACACAACAGGGTTACGAGCAGTACGTC. Amino acid sequence: CASSTQQGYEQYV. The genes are TRBV28 and TRBJ2-7, with D possibly TRBD1 on 6 matching bases. Trimming left V 5 bases short and J 4 bases short, with 12 bases between. Germline V lookup: CDR1 MDHEN, CDR2 SYDVKM. CDR3 size: 13 residues.

As for this clonotype: An end of the junction differs from the germline gene, which may be a read error. The chain uses TRBV28 and TRBJ1-6; D unresolved. The CDR3 covers 13 residues. Germline-derived CDR1 and CDR2 are MDHEN and SYDVKM. Here the CDR3 reads CASTLVTVSPLHF. The CDR3 DNA follows: TGTGCCAGCACTTTAGTCACTGTTTCACCCCTCCACTTT.

A word on this clonotype: It is likely a read error, because the conserved phenylalanine at the end of the CDR3 is missing. The V call is TRBV5-5, the J call TRBJ2-5; the D is unclear. The V gene lost 2 bases and the J gene lost 5 bases, with 19 bases spanning the gap. The CDR3 sequence is 16 residues long. Germline V lookup: CDR1 SGHKS, CDR2 YYEKEE (reference sequence). CDR3 loop: CASSFSGPRASETQYL. The CDR3 DNA sequence: TGTGCCAGCAGCTTCTCCGGCCCCCGCGCTTCGGAGACCCAGTACTTA.

This rearrangement joins TRBV4-3 to TRBJ1-1; 10 nucleotides line up with TRBD1. The germline V gene has CDR1 LGHNA and CDR2 YSLEER. This CDR3 comprises 13 residues. V trimming: 1 base; J trimming: 10 bases; junction bases outside the gene matches: 3. In DNA, the CDR3 is TGCGCCAGCAGCCAAGGGACAGGGGGAAGAGCTTTCTTT. It encodes CASSQGTGGRAFF.

This chain joins TRBV4-1 and TRBJ2-2, with 8 nucleotides matching TRBD1. CDR3 length equals 16 residues. Germline V CDR1 and CDR2: MGHRA, YSYEKL. Unmatched junction bases numbered 7, after V lost 2 bases and J lost 5 bases. The CDR3 DNA reads TGCGCCAGCAGCCAACCAGGACAGGGTAGTACCGGGGAGCTGTTTTTT. This codes for CASSQPGQGSTGELFF.

The table lists this clonotype with a few counts. This chain links TRBV12-3 or TRBV12-4 with TRBJ2-3; D is ambiguous. V shed 3 bases and J shed 5 bases, with 9 bases lying between them. The CDR3 length is 13 residues. CDR3 in DNA: TGTGCCAGCAGTTTTAACTTGGGAGATACGCAGTATTTT. Protein product: CASSFNLGDTQYF.

This sequence joins TRBV5-8 and TRBJ2-3; 8 nucleotides align to TRBD1. Looked up from germline, CDR1 is SGHTS and CDR2 is YDEGEE. CDR3 length equals 15 residues. The trim removed 1 base at V and 0 bases at J, leaving 1 base unmatched. The CDR3 nucleotides are TGTGCCAGCAGCTTGTGGACAGGGAGCACAGATACGCAGTATTTT. Protein sequence: CASSLWTGSTDTQYF.

The chain links TRBV7-6 to TRBJ2-2, with D hard to call. CDR1 is SGHVS and CDR2 is FNYEAQ in the germline V gene. The V end lost 0 bases, the J end lost 1 base, and 6 bases lay between the germline ends. This CDR3 has 15 residues. The DNA of the CDR3 is TGTGCCAGCAGCTTAGCCCCCCTGAACACCGGGGAGCTGTTTTTT. Protein sequence: CASSLAPLNTGELFF.

This clonotype was detected a few times. The rearrangement joins TRBV6-2 or TRBV6-3 to TRBJ1-4; D unclear. The CDR3 length is 16 residues. In germline, CDR1 is MNHEY, CDR2 SVGEGT. V was trimmed by 2 bases and J by 3 bases, leaving 13 bases between them. CDR3 in amino acids: CASSYPPRTPNEKLFF. As DNA, the CDR3 is TGTGCCAGCAGTTACCCTCCCAGGACTCCTAATGAAAAACTGTTTTTT.

This clonotype has just a few counts. The chain employs TRBV5-1 and TRBJ2-7, with D maybe TRBD2 (6 bases). The germline V gene has CDR1 SGHRS and CDR2 YFSETQ. V lost 4 bases and J 2 bases, leaving 7 bases between the germline ends. This CDR3 spans 12 amino acids. CDR3 sequence: CASSREPYEQYF. The CDR3 nucleotides read TGCGCCAGCAGCCGGGAGCCCTACGAGCAGTACTTC.

This clonotype was counted only a few times. The V and J genes are TRBV24-1 and TRBJ2-2, with a weak D call TRBD2 (5 bases). Per germline, CDR1 KGHDR and CDR2 SFDVKD. The CDR3 totals 15 residues. V was clipped by 2 bases and J by 5 bases, with 11 bases between them. Here the CDR3 DNA reads TGTGCCACCAGTGATTCCGCCCGGGGTACCGGGGAGCTGTTTTTT. It codes for CATSDSARGTGELFF.

This clonotype was seen a few times. This chain uses TRBV6-2 or TRBV6-3 with TRBJ2-5; D unresolved. V was cut by 2 bases and J by 0 bases, with 7 bases left in between. CDR1 is MNHEY and CDR2 is SVGEGT in the germline V gene. This CDR3 region has 14 residues. The CDR3 is CASSYRRDQETQYF. The CDR3 region has the DNA TGTGCCAGCAGTTACCGCCGGGACCAAGAGACCCAGTACTTC.

The chain has TRBV12-3 or TRBV12-4 and TRBJ1-2, with unresolved D. The V gene lost 5 bases and the J gene lost 7 bases, with 11 bases spanning the gap. This CDR3 is 12 amino acids long. CDR3 DNA: TGTGCCAGCAGTACAAACTGGGGTGGCTACACCTTC. This translates into CASSTNWGGYTF.

The chain couples TRBV7-2 to TRBJ2-5; 8 nucleotides match TRBD1. Losses at the gene ends were 5 bases for V and 4 bases for J; bases not matched to a gene: 3. Germline CDR1 SGHTA, CDR2 FQGNSA. The CDR3 is made up of 13 amino acids. The CDR3 nucleotides are TGTGCCAGCAGCGATGGGACAGGAGAGACCCAGTACTTC. Its translation: CASSDGTGETQYF.

This clonotype has just a few counts. This CDR3 reads CASIPGRQTYEQYF. As DNA, the CDR3 is TGTGCCAGCATTCCGGGGCGGCAAACCTACGAGCAGTACTTC. The J gene is TRBJ2-7, the V gene TRBV10-3; either TRBD1 or TRBD2 may supply D (5 bases each). The V and J ends lost 10 bases and 2 bases respectively, with 18 bases between them. CDR3 length equals 14 residues. Per germline, CDR1 ENHRY and CDR2 SYGVKD.

The chain is built from TRBV3-1 and TRBJ1-5; a weak D match, TRBD1 (5 bases). CDR3 size: 15 residues. V lost 0 bases and J 6 bases, leaving 12 bases between the germline ends. Germline-derived CDR1 and CDR2 are LGHDT and YNNKEL (reference sequence). CDR3 bases: TGTGCCAGCAGCCAAGATATTAACAGGCCTCAGCCCCAGCATTTT. It specifies CASSQDINRPQPQHF.

This clonotype was counted a few times. This chain joins TRBV5-1 and TRBJ2-5; TRBD1 or TRBD2 may be the D gene (6 bases each). The CDR3 loop spans 15 amino acids. Looked up from germline, CDR1 is SGHRS and CDR2 is YFSETQ. V was shortened by 4 bases and J by 5 bases, with 18 bases between the two germline ends. CDR3 nucleotides: TGCGCCAGCAGCGCGGGACAAACGTTGGGGGAGACCCAGTACTTC. The encoded protein is CASSAGQTLGETQYF.

This clonotype showed up just a few times. The J gene is TRBJ2-7, the V gene TRBV7-6, with D possibly being TRBD1 (6 bases). V lost 5 bases and J lost 3, with 11 bases in between. The CDR3 is 13 residues long. CDR1 is SGHVS, CDR2 FNYEAQ, per germline. The CDR3 region is CASSPRDNYEQYF. DNA for the CDR3: TGTGCCAGCAGCCCCCGGGACAACTACGAGCAGTACTTC.